This T cell receptor (beta chain) was recovered during a study of blood T cell repertoires in COVID-19. Study in general: Sample material is recorded as cDNA or gDNA derived from T cells, B-cell-depleted T cells, or PBMCs.

Sequenced by immunoSEQ multiplex PCR; TCRdb stores in-frame clones only, minus some. Found here are about 94,000 clones, about nine tenths of them singletons; the top ten hold 4.5% to 5.5%. Sequenced sample: peripheral blood. The sequence was collected from an elderly woman with acute or convalescent COVID-19.

This CDR3 reads CAWNPGTEAFF. The CDR3 DNA is TGTGCCTGGAACCCGGGAACTGAAGCTTTCTTT. The rearrangement links TRBV30 to TRBJ1-1; D remains unclear. The germline V gene has CDR1 GTSNPN and CDR2 SVGIG (reference sequence). The V gene lost 4 bases and the J gene lost 5 bases, with 8 bases spanning the gap. The CDR3 is 11 amino acids. The full variable domain, its missing parts supplied by reference TRBV30 and TRBJ1-1, is SQTIHQWPATLVQPVGSPLSLECTVEGTSNPNLYWYRQAAGRGLQLLFYSVGIGQISSEVPQNLSASRPQDRQFILSSKKLLLSDSGFYLCAWNPGTEAFFGQGTRLTVV.